What follows are 3 T cell receptor beta chains derived from one specimen sequenced in a study of regulatory T cells in long-lasting Graves disease. Library construction for TCR beta used iRepertoire HTBI primers and Arm-PCR of CDR3 regions. TCRdb redid the calling of the multiplex PCR reads with MiXCR, one entry per CDR3 protein. The data show 390,000 or so distinct CDR3 sequences, about 11% seen once. Time point given: newly diagnosed GD, antithyroid drugs for less than 3 months. RNA isolated from PBMCs was used to make the TCR library. These data were also reused for a study on T cells in Graves' hyperthyroidism and ophthalmopathy.

This sample comprised peripheral blood mononuclear cells (PBMCs), obtained at new diagnosis, from a patient treated with antithyroid drugs. All receptors derive from a woman between 18 and 29 years old with Graves disease.

V is TRBV6-9 and J is TRBJ2-1; 9 nucleotides agree with TRBD2. The DNA end lines up better with TRBJ2-5; the J call may be wrong. There are 15 residues in the CDR3. Germline-derived CDR1 and CDR2 are MNHGY and SVAAGI. The CDR3 is CASSYGAGGVETQYF. The CDR3 DNA is TGTGCCAGCAGTTACGGAGCGGGAGGCGTTGAGACCCAGTACTTC.

The J gene is TRBJ2-1, the V gene TRBV20-1, with TRBD1 matching over 9 bases. The CDR3 runs to 18 residues. Germline CDR1 reads DFQATT; CDR2 reads SNEGSKA (reference sequence). Trimming removed 5 bases from V and 7 bases from J; junction bases left unmatched: 21. CDR3 coding DNA: TGCAGTGCTCCTAGAGGCAACAGGGGGCCAGAGGGGTGGAATGAGCAGTTCTTC. Amino acids: CSAPRGNRGPEGWNEQFF.

This clonotype was detected ten times or more. The rearrangement uses TRBV3-1 and TRBJ2-3; D gene uncertain. CDR3 size: 12 residues. Trimming took off 0 bases at V and 5 bases at J, with 3 bases between the two ends. Germline assignment: CDR1 LGHDT and CDR2 YNNKEL (reference sequence). The CDR3 DNA is TGTGCCAGCAGCCAAGATGGAGATACGCAGTATTTT. It is translated as CASSQDGDTQYF.